The 32 T cell receptor beta chains in this list originate from one sample, sequenced in a study of human T cells and chemical hapten exposure. TCRdb used MiXCR to reprocess the RACE reads, holding one entry per CDR3 protein. The table has around 99,000 distinct CDR3 sequences, 9.5% to 15% seen once. Time point meaning: patch test 1, 2 weeks after DPC sensitization. Treatment here: therapeutic diphenylcyclopropenone sensitization with weekly scalp DPC. The sequencing here drew on whole blood, taken in connection with sensitization to the hapten diphenylcyclopropenone (DPC). All receptors derive from a woman aged 40-49 years with alopecia areata. Some clones in this sample may be carry-over from other donors' samples.

This clonotype was detected a few times. This rearrangement joins TRBV5-1 to TRBJ2-5, with 7 nucleotides matching TRBD2. V was pared by 3 bases and J by 4 bases, with 9 bases of the junction left unmatched. CDR3 length: 15 amino acids. Germline CDR1 is SGHRS and CDR2 is YFSETQ. The CDR3 sequence: CASSSEGRGVETQYF. As DNA, the CDR3 is TGCGCCAGCAGCTCCGAAGGGAGGGGAGTAGAGACCCAGTACTTC. Together with reference TRBV5-1 and TRBJ2-5, the CDR3 gives the full variable domain: KAGVTQTPRYLIKTRGQQVTLSCSPISGHRSVSWYQQTPGQGLQFLFEYFSETQRNKGNFPGRFSGRQFSNSRSEMNVSTLELGDSALYLCASSSEGRGVETQYFGPGTRLLVL.

This clonotype was recorded many times. This chain links TRBV7-9 with TRBJ1-1, with D unresolved. Trimming cost V 4 bases and J 0 bases, with 6 bases left between them. Germline V CDR1 and CDR2: SEHNR, FQNEAQ (reference sequence). The CDR3 is 13 amino acids. This CDR3 reads CASSYPLNTEAFF. DNA for the CDR3: TGTGCCAGCAGCTACCCTTTGAACACTGAAGCTTTCTTT.

This sequence joins TRBV28 and TRBJ2-7; TRBD1 aligns across 9 bases. This CDR3 has 15 residues. The germline gives CDR1 MDHEN, CDR2 SYDVKM. V dropped 3 bases and J dropped 4; count of bases not matched to a gene: 7. CDR3 amino acids: CASSLPGQGEYEQYF. CDR3 bases: TGTGCCAGCAGTTTGCCGGGACAGGGCGAGTACGAGCAGTACTTC.

By share of the sample, this clonotype is large. This chain links TRBV29-1 with TRBJ2-7; D ambiguous. The germline V and J ends were trimmed by 4 bases and 5 bases, with 12 bases remaining between them. Germline CDR1 and CDR2: SQVTM and ANQGSEA. The CDR3 spans 12 residues. The chain's CDR3 is CSVGNGENEQYF. Here the CDR3 DNA reads TGCAGCGTTGGGAACGGTGAAAACGAGCAGTACTTC.

The rearrangement links TRBV5-1 to TRBJ1-5, with D perhaps TRBD1 (6 bases). The CDR3 totals 15 residues. The V end was cut by 4 bases, the J end by 4 bases, with 15 bases between. In germline, CDR1 is SGHRS, CDR2 YFSETQ. The CDR3: CASSRGQGENQPQHF. The CDR3 DNA reads TGCGCCAGCAGCCGGGGACAAGGAGAGAATCAGCCCCAGCATTTT.

This sequence joins TRBV6-5 and TRBJ1-2; no clear D. V shed 0 bases and J shed 7 bases, with 18 bases lying between them. This CDR3 is 16 amino acids long. In germline, CDR1 is MNHEY, CDR2 SVGAGI. The CDR3 sequence is CASSYSTVGSGFGYTF. Written as DNA, the CDR3 is TGTGCCAGCAGTTACTCGACCGTGGGTAGTGGGTTTGGCTACACCTTC.

This clonotype has more than one count but fewer than ten. The chain joins TRBV7-8 to TRBJ2-1; 11 bases align to TRBD2. The CDR3 is made up of 14 amino acids. Germline CDR1 reads SGHVS; CDR2 reads FQNEAQ. With 5 bases clipped from V and 5 bases from J, the junction kept 2 bases outside the gene matches. CDR3 sequence: CASSLGLADNEQFF. The CDR3 region has the DNA TGTGCCAGCAGCCTGGGACTAGCGGACAATGAGCAGTTCTTC.

This clonotype was found many times. In DNA form, the CDR3 reads TGCAGCGTTGAGGTAGTCTCCTACGAGCAGTACTTC. As protein: CSVEVVSYEQYF. The V gene is TRBV29-1, the J gene TRBJ2-7; D not resolved. Germline CDR1 SQVTM, CDR2 ANQGSEA. This CDR3 region has 12 residues. V was pared by 3 bases and J by 0 bases, with 6 bases between.

The table lists this clonotype with a few counts. This chain links TRBV29-1 with TRBJ1-1; D is undetermined. The CDR3 extends over 13 amino acids. V was shortened by 7 bases and J by 0 bases, with 12 bases between the two germline ends. The germline V gene encodes CDR1 SQVTM and CDR2 ANQGSEA. The chain's CDR3 is CSAGYRMNTEAFF. Written as DNA, the CDR3 is TGCAGCGCTGGCTATAGGATGAACACTGAAGCTTTCTTT.

This clonotype was counted only a few times. This chain joins TRBV28 and TRBJ2-3, with a possible D match to TRBD2 (5 bases). The CDR3 extends over 15 amino acids. Germline-derived CDR1 and CDR2 are MDHEN and SYDVKM. V was trimmed by 3 bases and J by 4 bases, leaving 14 bases between them. CDR3 nucleotide sequence: TGTGCCAGCAGTTTCAATGCAGAGGGCGCAGATACGCAGTATTTT. Protein sequence: CASSFNAEGADTQYF.

This clonotype showed up many times. The chain carries TRBV7-9 and TRBJ1-1, with 8 bases identical to TRBD1. Germline V lookup: CDR1 SEHNR, CDR2 FQNEAQ (reference sequence). The CDR3 length is 20 residues. J lost 1 base, V lost 2 bases, and 18 bases had no gene match. The CDR3 DNA reads as TGTGCCAGCAGCTTACCCAAAAGAACGTACCCCCAGGGGGCGAACACTGAAGCTTTCTTT. It codes for CASSLPKRTYPQGANTEAFF. Drawing the rest from reference TRBV7-9 and TRBJ1-1, the complete variable domain is DTGVSQNPRHKITKRGQNVTFRCDPISEHNRLYWYRQTLGQGPEFLTYFQNEAQLEKSRLLSDRFSAERPKGSFSTLEIQRTEQGDSAMYLCASSLPKRTYPQGANTEAFFGQGTRLTVV.

This clonotype was detected only a few times. CDR3 sequence: CASSLGGLVSDTQYF. DNA for the CDR3: TGTGCCAGCAGCTTAGGGGGACTAGTATCTGATACGCAGTATTTT. This rearrangement joins TRBV7-2 to TRBJ2-3; 8 bases map to TRBD2. The CDR3 is 15 residues long. Germline CDR1 reads SGHTA; CDR2 reads FQGNSA. The ends lost 1 base at V and 6 bases at J; junction bases unmatched: 6.

This clonotype came up a few times. The chain employs TRBV18 and TRBJ1-1, with 7 bases that match TRBD1. The CDR3 covers 14 residues. CDR1 and CDR2 from the germline V gene are KGHSH and LQKENI. With 4 bases clipped from V and 5 bases from J, the junction kept 7 bases outside the gene matches. This CDR3 is CASSQGQQGTEAFF. The CDR3 bases are TGTGCCAGCTCACAGGGCCAACAGGGGACTGAAGCTTTCTTT.

This clonotype has just a few counts. V is TRBV5-4 and J is TRBJ2-2, with 7 nucleotides matching TRBD1. Germline V lookup: CDR1 SGHNT, CDR2 YYREEE (reference sequence). V lost 4 bases, J lost 7 bases, and 10 bases stayed unmatched. The CDR3 is 15 residues long. Written as DNA, the CDR3 is TGTGCCAGCAGCATTAGACAGGGACGGGGCGGGGAGCTGTTTTTT. This codes for CASSIRQGRGGELFF.

This clonotype was seen a few times. The chain uses TRBV6-5 and TRBJ2-1, with TRBD1 identical over 10 bases. Losses at the gene ends were 2 bases for V and 3 bases for J; bases not matched to a gene: 7. Germline V gene sequence: CDR1 MNHEY, CDR2 SVGAGI. The CDR3 is made up of 17 amino acids. The DNA of the CDR3 is TGTGCCAGCAGTTACCAGCCGGGACAGGGGAACTACAATGAGCAGTTCTTC. This translates into CASSYQPGQGNYNEQFF.

A few counts support this clonotype. This chain links TRBV29-1 with TRBJ2-1; 12 nucleotides agree with TRBD2. CDR1 and CDR2 from the germline V gene are SQVTM and ANQGSEA. Trimming removed 6 bases from V and 6 bases from J; junction bases left unmatched: 3. The length of the CDR3 is 13 residues. The CDR3 DNA follows: TGCAGCGTCGGACTAGCGGGGCCCAATGAGCAGTTCTTC. Protein product: CSVGLAGPNEQFF.

This clonotype was recorded at least ten times. The chain combines TRBV5-3 with TRBJ2-7; 10 nucleotides match TRBD1. TRBV5-3 is an ORF, with its function uncertain. This CDR3 contains 15 residues. With 5 bases clipped from V and 5 bases from J, the junction kept 10 bases outside the gene matches. The CDR3 region has the DNA TGTGCCAGAAGGTATACCGGGACAGGGGTCCACGAGCAGTACTTC. This codes for CARRYTGTGVHEQYF.

This clonotype has a handful of counts. J is TRBJ1-4 and V is TRBV7-2, with 11 bases identical to TRBD1. Per the germline V gene, CDR1 is SGHTA and CDR2 is FQGNSA. The CDR3 spans 17 residues. V lost 5 bases to trimming and J lost 13 bases; unmatched junction nucleotides: 18. DNA of the CDR3: TGTGCCAGCAGCCAGGGACAGGGGGGCTCCCGCCGAAGTGTACTGTTTTTT. Amino acid sequence: CASSQGQGGSRRSVLFF. The full variable domain, with the rest looked up from reference TRBV7-2 and TRBJ1-4, is GAGVSQSPSNKVTEKGKDVELRCDPISGHTALYWYRQSLGQGLEFLIYFQGNSAPDKSGLPSDRFSAERTGGSVSTLTIQRTQQEDSAVYLCASSQGQGGSRRSVLFFGSGTQLSVL.

This clonotype occurred many times. The chain is built from TRBV29-1 and TRBJ2-5, with D maybe TRBD2 (6 bases). Trimming removed 7 bases at V and 0 bases at J, with 12 bases between. The germline V gene has CDR1 SQVTM and CDR2 ANQGSEA. The length of the CDR3 is 13 residues. For the CDR3, the DNA is TGCAGCGCCCGCGGGACGGACCAAGAGACCCAGTACTTC. It encodes CSARGTDQETQYF.

This clonotype was seen ten or more times. CDR3 nucleotides: TGTGCCAGCAGCACTAGCGGGAGGGCCCAGGTAGAATCCTACAATGAGCAGTTCTTC. Protein product: CASSTSGRAQVESYNEQFF. This chain connects TRBV9 to TRBJ2-1; 13 bases match TRBD2. CDR3 length equals 19 residues. Per germline, CDR1 SGDLS and CDR2 YYNGEE. J gave up 1 base and V 4 bases, and 11 bases lay outside the gene matches.

This clonotype was seen only a few times. The chain joins TRBV7-3 to TRBJ2-1, with 8 positions matching TRBD1. Trimming at V came to 3 bases and at J to 6 bases, leaving 1 base not matched to a gene. The germline gives CDR1 SGHTA, CDR2 FQGTGA. The CDR3 spans 13 residues. The CDR3 is CASSFDRGNEQFF. CDR3 sequence (DNA): TGTGCCAGCAGCTTCGACAGGGGCAATGAGCAGTTCTTC.

Ten or more counts support this clonotype. The chain employs TRBV20-1 and TRBJ2-1, with TRBD1 as a possible D gene (6 bases). V lost 5 bases to trimming and J lost 0 bases, with 11 bases between them. Germline values: CDR1 DFQATT, CDR2 SNEGSKA (reference sequence). CDR3 size: 14 residues. CDR3 nucleotides: TGCAGTGCTGGAACAGGGCCCTCCTACAATGAGCAGTTCTTC. Its protein product is CSAGTGPSYNEQFF.

Ten or more counts support this clonotype. This chain uses TRBV6-2 or TRBV6-3 with TRBJ2-7; no clear D gene. V dropped 5 bases and J dropped 6 bases, with 8 bases sitting between them. The CDR3 runs 11 residues. Looked up from germline, CDR1 is MNHEY and CDR2 is SVGEGT. CDR3 sequence: CASSDLSEQYF. The CDR3 DNA sequence: TGTGCCAGCAGTGACCTTTCCGAGCAGTACTTC.

The J gene is TRBJ2-1, the V gene TRBV11-1, with 9 positions matching TRBD2. J gave up 8 bases and V 5 bases, and 7 bases lay outside the gene matches. CDR1 is SGHAT, CDR2 FQDESV, per germline (reference sequence). This CDR3 is built from 14 residues. Written as DNA, the CDR3 is TGTGCCAGCAGCGTTAGCGGGAGTAGGGATGAGCAGTTCTTC. It translates to CASSVSGSRDEQFF.

The gene calls are TRBV7-8 and TRBJ2-7, with 7 bases fitting TRBD2. CDR3 length: 16 residues. V shed 2 bases and J 4 bases; nucleotides not matched to a gene: 11. CDR1 is SGHVS and CDR2 is FQNEAQ in the germline V gene. As DNA, the CDR3 is TGTGCCAGCAGCTTACGGTCACAGCGGGACCCTTACGAGCAGTACTTC. It specifies CASSLRSQRDPYEQYF.

This clonotype was recorded a few times. The chain combines TRBV27 with TRBJ2-5; D possibly corresponds to TRBD2 (6 bases). The CDR3 spans 13 residues. V was trimmed by 3 bases and J by 3 bases, leaving 8 bases between them. Germline-derived CDR1 and CDR2 are MNHEY and SMNVEV (reference sequence). The CDR3 nucleotides read TGTGCCAGCAGTTTCGGAGGGAAAGAGACCCAGTACTTC. It codes for CASSFGGKETQYF.

The V and J genes are TRBV27 and TRBJ2-7, with D maybe TRBD1 (6 bases). Looked up from germline, CDR1 is MNHEY and CDR2 is SMNVEV (reference sequence). Trimming took off 4 bases at V and 3 bases at J, with 10 bases between the two ends. CDR3 length: 13 residues. CDR3 sequence (DNA): TGTGCCAGCAGTTCAGGGGTCCGCTACGAGCAGTACTTC. Protein sequence: CASSSGVRYEQYF.

The rearrangement joins TRBV5-6 to TRBJ1-5, with TRBD1 as a possible D gene (5 bases). In germline, CDR1 is SGHDT, CDR2 YYEEEE. This CDR3 region has 16 residues. The germline V and J ends were trimmed by 3 bases and 5 bases, with 18 bases remaining between them. CDR3 DNA: TGTGCCAGCAGCTATAGCGGGACGGACCCTGATCAGCCCCAGCATTTT. This codes for CASSYSGTDPDQPQHF.

There are a few counts of this clonotype. The chain employs TRBV20-1 and TRBJ2-7; 7 bases fit TRBD2. The germline CDR1 and CDR2 sequences are DFQATT and SNEGSKA (reference sequence). The CDR3 loop spans 14 amino acids. Trimming cost V 3 bases and J 0 bases; bases outside gene matches: 5. The CDR3 protein is CSASSGGTSYEQYF. In DNA form, the CDR3 reads TGCAGTGCTAGTTCGGGAGGAACCTCCTACGAGCAGTACTTC.

This clonotype was detected many times. The CDR3 DNA follows: TGCAGCGTTGAAGGACAGGGGAGCACTGAAGCTTTCTTT. Its protein is CSVEGQGSTEAFF. The gene calls are TRBV29-1 and TRBJ1-1; 8 bases align to TRBD1. Germline V gene sequence: CDR1 SQVTM, CDR2 ANQGSEA. V lost 1 base, J lost 4 bases, and 2 bases stayed unmatched. The CDR3 has 13 residues.

V usage is TRBV7-9 and J usage is TRBJ1-1, with 11 bases fitting TRBD1. The V and J ends lost 5 bases and 4 bases, in that order; junction bases with no gene match: 3. Germline V gene sequence: CDR1 SEHNR, CDR2 FQNEAQ (reference sequence). The CDR3 has 14 amino acids. This CDR3 reads CASSLDRGPTEAFF. The CDR3 DNA reads as TGTGCCAGCAGCCTGGACAGGGGGCCCACTGAAGCTTTCTTT.

This clonotype was counted between two and nine times. This sequence joins TRBV12-3 or TRBV12-4 and TRBJ2-7; the match to TRBD1 covers 9 bases. This CDR3 is built from 15 residues. V was clipped by 3 bases and J by 1 base; unmatched bases: 4. The DNA of the CDR3 is TGTGCCAGCAGTTTGACAGGGGGGCGATCCTACGAGCAGTACTTC. This codes for CASSLTGGRSYEQYF.